Listed below are T cell receptor beta chains from one sample, sequenced in a study of memory CD4+ T cells and cytomegalovirus serostatus. Generated by immunoSEQ multiplex PCR, the TCRdb table keeps only in-frame clones and is missing some. This table holds about 75,000 clones, about 73% found once. Sequenced input: memory CD4+ T cells from blood. Receptors originate from an adult in good health and CMV-seropositive. Each CDR3 is given with its conserved first and last residue. D genes are given only for firm matches. Expanded clones are given a class, and other clones once, few, many or no size at all.

j_call | clone_size | v_call | d_call | cdr3_aa | cdr3_nt
TRBJ1-5 | . | TRBV5-6 | . | CASSLGGYSNQPQHF | TGTGCCAGCAGCTTAGGGGGGTATAGCAATCAGCCCCAGCATTTT
TRBJ2-5 | once | TRBV6-6 | . | CASSYPDRETQYF | TGTGCCAGCAGTTACCCGGACCGAGAGACCCAGTACTTC
TRBJ1-1 | . | TRBV5-1 | TRBD1 | CASSLGTDGMNTEAFF | TGCGCCAGCAGCTTAGGGACAGACGGAATGAACACTGAAGCTTTCTTT
TRBJ1-2 | few | TRBV7-8 | . | CASSWGRNGYTF | TGTGCCAGCAGCTGGGGACGAAATGGCTACACCTTC
TRBJ1-1 | few | TRBV7-9 | TRBD1 | CASSLAGQGALRSF | TGTGCCAGCAGCTTAGCGGGACAGGGGGCGCTAAGGTCCTTT
TRBJ2-4 | . | TRBV13 | . | CASSFGSGRGIQYF | TGTGCCAGCAGCTTTGGGTCAGGTAGGGGCATTCAGTACTTC
TRBJ2-7 | . | TRBV18 | TRBD1 | CASSPHRDRGYEQYF | TGTGCCAGCTCACCCCACCGGGACAGGGGCTACGAGCAGTACTTC
TRBJ2-3 | once | TRBV2 | TRBD2 | CASSAEGLAAPDTQYF | TGTGCCAGCAGTGCCGAGGGACTAGCGGCTCCCGATACGCAGTATTTT
TRBJ2-5 | once | TRBV6-5 | . | CASSYSIWSRETQYF | TGTGCCAGCAGTTACTCGATCTGGTCTCGAGAGACCCAGTACTTC
TRBJ2-2 | . | TRBV2 | . | CASNTPGWAGTPGVGELFF | TGTGCCAGCAACACCCCCGGCTGGGCCGGGACCCCGGGGGTAGGGGAGCTGTTTTTT
TRBJ2-5 | . | TRBV5-4 | . | CASSKPQGLQETQYF | TGTGCCAGCAGCAAACCTCAGGGGCTTCAAGAGACCCAGTACTTC
TRBJ2-5 | . | TRBV10-1 | TRBD2 | CASSPGVAGEETQYF | TGCGCCAGCAGTCCCGGGGTAGCGGGAGAGGAGACCCAGTACTTC
TRBJ2-1 | few | TRBV11-2 | TRBD2 | CASSSLSGGGNEQFF | TGTGCCAGCAGCTCTCTTAGCGGGGGAGGCAATGAGCAGTTCTTC
TRBJ1-2 | once | TRBV27 | TRBD1 | CASRPRGMDGYTF | TGTGCCAGCAGACCCAGGGGGATGGATGGCTACACCTTC
TRBJ1-2 | few | TRBV19 | TRBD1 | CASRTTQTGSGYTF | TGTGCCAGTAGAACCACCCAGACAGGGAGTGGCTACACCTTC
TRBJ1-4 | . | TRBV5-1 | . | CASSLEGDTSNEKLFF | TGCGCCAGCAGCTTGGAAGGGGACACCTCTAATGAAAAACTGTTTTTT
TRBJ1-2 | . | TRBV5-4 | . | CASSLKSGPTNYGYTF | TGTGCCAGCAGCTTGAAGTCGGGTCCGACTAACTATGGCTACACCTTC
TRBJ1-1 | . | TRBV11-2 | . | CASSYTENTEAFF | TGTGCCAGCAGCTATACAGAAAACACTGAAGCTTTCTTT
TRBJ1-3 | . | TRBV5-1 | . | CASSTSPTEGNTIYF | TGCGCCAGCAGCACCTCTCCAACAGAGGGAAACACCATATATTTT
TRBJ1-5 | . | TRBV11-2 | . | CASSLGQGLNQPQHF | TGTGCCAGCAGCTTAGGGCAGGGACTCAATCAGCCCCAGCATTTT
TRBJ1-5 | few | TRBV6-1 | . | CASSEDPEGESQHF | TGTGCCAGCAGTGAAGATCCCGAGGGAGAGTCCCAGCATTTT
TRBJ1-2 | . | TRBV2 | TRBD1 | CASSEEGAFYGYTF | TGTGCCAGCAGTGAGGAGGGGGCTTTCTATGGCTACACCTTC
TRBJ2-5 | once | TRBV5-1 | . | CASSSEMETQYF | TGCGCCAGCAGCTCGGAGATGGAGACCCAGTACTTC
TRBJ1-2 | . | TRBV19 | TRBD1 | CASGNLGGEYGYTF | TGTGCCAGTGGCAACTTAGGGGGCGAGTATGGCTACACCTTC
TRBJ1-1 | . | TRBV5-5 | TRBD1 | CASSLGQGINTEAFF | TGTGCCAGCAGCTTGGGACAGGGAATTAACACTGAAGCTTTCTTT
TRBJ1-3 | once | TRBV7-2 | . | CASSPESSGNTIYF | TGTGCCAGCAGCCCTGAGAGCTCTGGAAACACCATATATTTT
TRBJ1-1 | . | TRBV6-1 | . | CASSGRGSHTEAFF | TGTGCCAGCAGTGGCCGCGGGTCTCATACTGAAGCTTTCTTT
TRBJ1-2 | . | TRBV28 | . | CASQTDGDRYGYTF | TGTGCCAGCCAAACTGACGGGGACCGGTATGGCTACACCTTC
TRBJ2-1 | . | TRBV29-1 | . | CSVALYGVLPEQFF | TGCAGCGTTGCCCTGTATGGGGTCCTACCGGAGCAGTTCTTC
TRBJ2-3 | . | TRBV6-5 | TRBD1 | CASSRQGVHTQYF | TGTGCCAGCAGTCGGCAGGGGGTTCATACGCAGTATTTT
TRBJ2-7 | . | TRBV28 | TRBD2 | CASSSPRLAGSYEQYF | TGTGCCAGCAGTTCCCCGAGACTAGCGGGGTCCTACGAGCAGTACTTC
TRBJ1-2 | . | TRBV2 | TRBD1 | CASSEKTGAYGGYTF | TGTGCCAGCAGTGAAAAGACAGGGGCATATGGTGGCTACACCTTC
TRBJ1-2 | . | TRBV5-1 | . | CASSQGTLGYGYTF | TGCGCCAGCAGCCAGGGTACCCTAGGCTATGGCTACACCTTC
TRBJ2-1 | . | TRBV7-9 | . | CASSLYGAGDNEQFF | TGTGCCAGCAGCTTATACGGGGCCGGGGACAATGAGCAGTTCTTC
TRBJ2-1 | . | TRBV2 | . | CASSRQYNEQFF | TGTGCCAGCAGCCGACAGTACAATGAGCAGTTCTTC
TRBJ2-1 | . | TRBV7-9 | . | CASSLQNGEQFF | TGTGCCAGCAGCTTACAGAACGGTGAGCAGTTCTTC
TRBJ2-1 | . | TRBV30 | TRBD2 | CAWSVQGLAGGSYNEQFF | TGTGCCTGGAGTGTACAGGGACTAGCGGGGGGCTCCTACAATGAGCAGTTCTTC
TRBJ1-2 | many | TRBV7-8 | . | CASSFREQNYGYTF | TGTGCCAGCAGCTTCCGTGAACAAAACTATGGCTACACCTTC
TRBJ1-5 | . | TRBV4-1 | . | CASSRGSDNQPQHF | TGCGCCAGCAGCCGGGGCAGCGACAATCAGCCCCAGCATTTT
TRBJ1-5 | . | TRBV19 | . | CASSLGLYQPQHF | TGTGCCAGTAGTCTAGGCCTTTATCAGCCCCAGCATTTT
TRBJ2-5 | . | TRBV4-2 | TRBD2 | CASSLGTSGKQETQYF | TGTGCCAGCAGCCTCGGGACTAGCGGGAAGCAAGAGACCCAGTACTTC
TRBJ2-1 | . | TRBV7-2 | . | CASSLEGDGITQFF | TGTGCCAGCAGCTTAGAGGGTGACGGGATCACCCAGTTCTTC
TRBJ2-1 | once | TRBV11-2 | . | CASSRPGLGGLGGNEQFF | TGTGCCAGCAGCCGCCCGGGACTAGGGGGCTTGGGGGGGAATGAGCAGTTCTTC
TRBJ1-1 | once | TRBV19 | . | CASTVEWGGPEAFF | TGTGCCAGTACTGTTGAGTGGGGGGGACCTGAAGCTTTCTTT
TRBJ1-2 | . | TRBV18 | . | CASSPRFVDGYTF | TGTGCCAGCTCACCAAGGTTCGTGGATGGCTACACCTTC
TRBJ2-7 | . | TRBV28 | . | CASRSGVGSEQYF | TGTGCCAGCAGATCTGGGGTTGGAAGCGAGCAGTACTTC
TRBJ2-1 | . | TRBV6-1 | . | CASSDWGRDDNEQFF | TGTGCCAGCAGTGACTGGGGCCGCGACGACAATGAGCAGTTCTTC
TRBJ1-6 | few | TRBV18 | . | CASSPGGQRNSPLHF | TGTGCCAGCTCACCGGGTGGACAGCGAAATTCACCCCTCCACTTT
TRBJ1-5 | . | TRBV7-8 | . | CASSPVQQRSNQPQHF | TGTGCCAGCAGCCCCGTCCAGCAACGAAGCAATCAGCCCCAGCATTTT
TRBJ2-5 | . | TRBV19 | . | CASSIVGPTSRDQETQYF | TGTGCCAGTAGTATAGTAGGCCCGACTAGTCGGGACCAAGAGACCCAGTACTTC
TRBJ2-5 | few | TRBV7-8 | . | CASSSREEGTQYF | TGTGCCAGCAGCTCTAGGGAGGAGGGGACCCAGTACTTC
TRBJ1-2 | . | TRBV18 | TRBD1 | CASSRDAGQGLGGYTF | TGTGCCAGCTCCAGAGACGCCGGACAGGGGCTGGGTGGCTACACCTTC
TRBJ2-5 | . | TRBV9 | . | CASSVGGSLVETQYF | TGTGCCAGCAGCGTAGGGGGGAGTTTGGTAGAGACCCAGTACTTC
TRBJ2-1 | . | TRBV5-4 | . | CASSPPMGDYNEQFF | TGTGCCAGCAGCCCCCCCATGGGCGACTACAATGAGCAGTTCTTC
TRBJ1-2 | . | TRBV18 | . | CASSLPLSTMGYTF | TGTGCCAGCTCACTTCCCCTTAGTACTATGGGCTACACCTTC
TRBJ1-3 | few | TRBV14 | . | CASSQSSSGFSGNTIYF | TGTGCCAGCAGCCAATCATCATCAGGGTTCTCTGGAAACACCATATATTTT
TRBJ2-5 | . | TRBV6-1 | TRBD1 | CASGTGTGETQYF | TGTGCCAGCGGGACAGGGACGGGAGAGACCCAGTACTTC
TRBJ1-2 | . | TRBV5-4 | . | CASSLPGQGMANYGYTF | TGTGCCAGCAGCTTGCCGGGACAAGGGATGGCTAACTATGGCTACACCTTC
TRBJ1-4 | . | TRBV30 | TRBD1 | CAWSVLRQGQNEKLFF | TGTGCCTGGAGTGTACTTCGACAGGGGCAAAATGAAAAACTGTTTTTT